This TCR beta chain stems from a study of cytomegalovirus exposure and HLA in healthy donors. Turning to this clone: The junction differs from germline at one of its ends, possibly a read error.

Germline V gene data show CDR1 as SNHLY and CDR2 as FYNNEI. The CDR3 length is 14 residues. The study ran its PCR with 60 Vbeta and 13 Jbeta primers. Data came from immunoSEQ multiplex PCR; TCRdb stores just in-frame clones and leaves some out. The sample yields under 70,000 clones, of which the top ten take up roughly 2.1%. The clonotype comes from a woman in her late teens or twenties in good health and CMV-seronegative. The source material was PBMCs. The chain uses TRBV2 and TRBJ1-1; D remains ambiguous. The CDR3 is CASNEDRRTTEAFF. CDR3 nucleotides: TGTGCCAGCAATGAAGATAGGAGGACCACTGAAGCTTTCTTT. Full variable domain (outside the CDR3, taken from reference TRBV2 and TRBJ1-1): EPEVTQTPSHQVTQMGQEVILRCVPISNHLYFYWYRQILGQKVEFLVSFYNNEISEKSEIFDDQFSVERPDGSNFTLKIRSTKLEDSAMYFCASNEDRRTTEAFFGQGTRLTVV.